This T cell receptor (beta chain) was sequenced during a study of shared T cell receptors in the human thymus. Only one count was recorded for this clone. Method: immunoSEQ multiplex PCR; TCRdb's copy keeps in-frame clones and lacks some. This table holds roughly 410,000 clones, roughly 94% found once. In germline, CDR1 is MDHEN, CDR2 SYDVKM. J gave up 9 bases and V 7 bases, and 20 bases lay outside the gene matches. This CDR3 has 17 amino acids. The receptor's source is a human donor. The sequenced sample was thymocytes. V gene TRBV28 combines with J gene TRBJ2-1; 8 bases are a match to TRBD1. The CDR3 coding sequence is TGTGCCAGCATCCGGGGTCGTTGGACAGGGAGGATGGGTGAGCAGTTCTTC. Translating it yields CASIRGRWTGRMGEQFF.